These 31 T cell receptor beta chains share one sample of origin, sequenced in a study of T cell responses to AZD1222 COVID-19 vaccine (dated by TCRdb to the early 2020s). The sample's time point label is to be understood as: baseline before first vaccination. The library was built by means of the immunoSEQ multiplex PCR assay. TCRdb carries this immuneACCESS record with in-frame sequences only. Its versions omit some clonotypes, under half of them owing to an unresolved V gene in the studies checked, with the rest unexplained. This sample comprises some 91,000 clones, approximately 94% of them detected only once. Together, the top ten hold approximately 12% of the sample. The sequenced sample was peripheral blood, obtained on day 0 of AZD1222 vaccination. These receptors all stem from an adult in good health.

The V gene is TRBV3-1 (or the pseudogene TRBV3-2), the J gene TRBJ2-2, with D unclear. The CDR3 runs 15 residues. Germline loops: CDR1 LGHDT, CDR2 YNNKEL (reference sequence). Trimming left V 2 bases short and J 1 base short, with 8 bases between. This chain's CDR3 is CASSQRVKNTGELFF. CDR3 coding DNA: TGTGCCAGCAGCCAAAGAGTCAAGAACACCGGGGAGCTGTTTTTT.

The J gene is TRBJ2-3, the V gene TRBV28; D possibly corresponds to TRBD1 (6 bases). Looked up from germline, CDR1 is MDHEN and CDR2 is SYDVKM. The V end was cut by 8 bases, the J end by 2 bases, with 8 bases between. This CDR3 is 12 amino acids long. CDR3 sequence: CASGGDTDTQYF. The CDR3 nucleotides read TGTGCCAGCGGGGGCGACACAGATACGCAGTATTTT.

This sequence joins TRBV5-6 and TRBJ2-4; D gene unclear. From germline, CDR1 is SGHDT and CDR2 YYEEEE. The CDR3 totals 13 residues. Trimming stripped 5 bases from V and 5 bases from J, with 11 bases between. CDR3 amino acids: CASSVKRENIQYF. The CDR3 DNA reads as TGTGCCAGCAGTGTCAAAAGGGAAAACATTCAGTACTTC. The variable domain in full, completed from reference TRBV5-6 and TRBJ2-4, reads DAGVTQSPTHLIKTRGQQVTLRCSPKSGHDTVSWYQQALGQGPQFIFQYYEEEERQRGNFPDRFSGHQFPNYSSELNVNALLLGDSALYLCASSVKRENIQYFGAGTRLSVL.

The J gene is TRBJ2-1, the V gene TRBV7-6; TRBD2 agrees at 9 bases. Germline V gene lookup returns CDR1 SGHVS and CDR2 FNYEAQ. The length of the CDR3 is 20 residues. Germline trimming cut 4 bases from V and 1 base from J; bases unmatched to any gene: 17. The CDR3 region has the DNA TGTGCCAGCAGCTCCCTAGAGCTAGCGGGAACAAAGAAATCCTACAATGAGCAGTTCTTC. This translates into CASSSLELAGTKKSYNEQFF.

The J gene is TRBJ2-7, the V gene TRBV4-1, with 8 positions matching TRBD2. Germline trimming cut 4 bases from V and 6 bases from J; bases unmatched to any gene: 11. From germline, CDR1 is MGHRA and CDR2 YSYEKL. The CDR3 sequence is 15 residues long. The CDR3 region is CASSREPGGPVEQYF. The CDR3 coding sequence is TGCGCCAGCAGCCGAGAACCGGGAGGGCCAGTCGAGCAGTACTTC.

The CDR3 DNA reads TGTGCCAGCAGCCCAAGGACAGGGAATTCACCCCTCCACTTT. Protein: CASSPRTGNSPLHF. The gene calls are TRBV28 and TRBJ1-6; TRBD1 matches 8 bases. Per the germline V gene, CDR1 is MDHEN and CDR2 is SYDVKM. The trim removed 6 bases at V and 7 bases at J, leaving 5 bases unmatched. The CDR3 runs to 14 residues.

The rearrangement joins TRBV7-9 to TRBJ2-1, with a possible D match to TRBD2 (6 bases). The CDR3 consists of 17 residues. Trimming took off 6 bases at V and 2 bases at J, with 20 bases between the two ends. Germline V gene data show CDR1 as SEHNR and CDR2 as FQNEAQ (reference sequence). DNA for the CDR3: TGTGCCAGCAGTTACCCCGGGGGAGTAAAGACCTACAATGAGCAGTTCTTC. It translates to CASSYPGGVKTYNEQFF.

This clone was recorded once. The J gene is TRBJ1-3, the V gene TRBV5-1; 9 nucleotides align to TRBD1. The CDR3 is 16 amino acids. Germline V gene lookup returns CDR1 SGHRS and CDR2 YFSETQ. J was trimmed by 2 bases and V by 4 bases; bases with no gene match: 7. CDR3 DNA: TGCGCCAGCAGCCCCCGACAGGGGGGCACTGGAAACACCATATATTTT. This gives the protein CASSPRQGGTGNTIYF.

This clone was counted a single time. The V gene is TRBV5-1, the J gene TRBJ2-1; 9 bases align to TRBD2. J lost 5 bases, V lost 0 bases, and 12 bases had no gene match. The CDR3 loop spans 18 amino acids. Germline V gene sequence: CDR1 SGHRS, CDR2 YFSETQ. The CDR3 loop reads CASSLAWGPSGAHNEQFF. CDR3 nucleotides: TGCGCCAGCAGCTTGGCCTGGGGTCCTAGCGGGGCTCACAATGAGCAGTTCTTC.

This chain links TRBV5-1 with TRBJ1-1; TRBD1 might be the D (5 bases). CDR1 SGHRS and CDR2 YFSETQ come from the germline V gene. The V end was cut by 4 bases, the J end by 5 bases, with 18 bases between. The length of the CDR3 is 15 residues. This chain's CDR3 is CASSKSDVRGTEAFF. CDR3 DNA: TGCGCCAGCAGCAAATCGGACGTCCGGGGGACTGAAGCTTTCTTT.

The genes are TRBV12-3 or TRBV12-4 and TRBJ1-2; weak D call: TRBD1 (5 bases). The CDR3 is 13 residues long. Trimming shortened V by 4 bases and J by 2 bases, and 8 bases separated the two germline ends. The CDR3 loop is CASSSGLNYGYTF. CDR3 coding DNA: TGTGCCAGCAGTTCGGGACTCAACTATGGCTACACCTTC.

CDR3: CASSQDNSLRDPGYTF. The CDR3 coding sequence is TGTGCCAGCAGCCAAGACAATAGCCTCCGGGACCCAGGCTACACCTTC. The chain uses TRBV4-2 and TRBJ1-2; D may be TRBD1 (5 bases). This CDR3 comprises 16 residues. The germline V gene encodes CDR1 LGHNA and CDR2 YNFKEQ. V was trimmed by 0 bases and J by 8 bases, leaving 19 bases between them.

The genes are TRBV6-4 and TRBJ1-2; D is possibly TRBD1 (5 bases). CDR3 size: 15 residues. The germline CDR1 and CDR2 sequences are MRHNA and SNTAGT. V lost 2 bases and J 4 bases, leaving 14 bases between the germline ends. CDR3 nucleotide sequence: TGTGCCAGCAGTGACACAGCTCAGGGCCTCTATGGCTACACCTTC. This encodes CASSDTAQGLYGYTF.

J is TRBJ2-5 and V is TRBV3-1 (or the pseudogene TRBV3-2); D might be TRBD1 (5 bases). Germline V CDR1 and CDR2: LGHDT, YNNKEL (reference sequence). V dropped 4 bases and J dropped 5 bases, with 17 bases sitting between them. The CDR3 covers 15 residues. The CDR3 spells CASSLRSGYRETQYF. As DNA, the CDR3 is TGTGCCAGCAGCCTTAGGTCAGGGTACAGGGAGACCCAGTACTTC.

This rearrangement joins TRBV21-1 to TRBJ1-4. TRBV21-1 counts as a pseudogene. CDR3 length: 12 amino acids. CDR3 in DNA: TGTGCCAGGAGACAGGAGGGGGAAAAACTGTTTTTT. It is translated as CARRQEGEKLFF.

The J gene is TRBJ2-3, the V gene TRBV20-1; 7 bases are a match to TRBD1. Germline V gene lookup returns CDR1 DFQATT and CDR2 SNEGSKA (reference sequence). The junction had 13 bases not matched to a gene; V was cut back by 6 bases and J by 4 bases. The CDR3 is 15 amino acids. The CDR3 DNA reads as TGCAGTGCGAGTTTGGGTCCTACAGGGGCAGATACGCAGTATTTT. This sequence encodes CSASLGPTGADTQYF.

There are a few counts of this clone. V and J are TRBV14 and TRBJ1-6; D is possibly TRBD1 (5 bases). CDR1 is SGHDN and CDR2 is FVKESK in the germline V gene. V lost 0 bases to trimming and J lost 8 bases, with 17 bases between them. The CDR3 is 17 residues long. CDR3 sequence: CASSQEGQSGAHSPLHF. The CDR3 nucleotides are TGTGCCAGCAGCCAAGAAGGGCAGTCCGGGGCTCATTCACCCCTCCACTTT.

The rearrangement links TRBV27 to TRBJ1-6, with TRBD1 matching over 7 bases. Germline CDR1 reads MNHEY; CDR2 reads SMNVEV (reference sequence). The junction had 28 bases not matched to a gene; V was cut back by 6 bases and J by 8 bases. The CDR3 spans 21 residues. CDR3: CASSPSGRWGQPNARHSPLHF. In DNA, the CDR3 is TGTGCCAGCAGCCCAAGCGGACGATGGGGACAGCCAAACGCTAGACATTCACCCCTCCACTTT.

The chain employs TRBV5-1 and TRBJ1-1; 8 nucleotides match TRBD1. V gave up 1 base and J gave up 7 bases; unmatched junction bases: 9. This CDR3 spans 15 amino acids. Germline values: CDR1 SGHRS, CDR2 YFSETQ. CDR3 region: CASSLRGQGESEAFF. DNA for the CDR3: TGCGCCAGCAGCTTGAGAGGACAGGGCGAGAGTGAAGCTTTCTTT.

This clone was detected only a few times. The chain combines TRBV6-5 with TRBJ2-2, with D possibly TRBD1 on 5 matching bases. V was pared by 3 bases and J by 3 bases, with 8 bases between. Germline loops: CDR1 MNHEY, CDR2 SVGAGI. This CDR3 region has 14 residues. Written as DNA, the CDR3 is TGTGCCAGCAGTTATGGCAGGGACACCGGGGAGCTGTTTTTT. Protein: CASSYGRDTGELFF.

The chain combines TRBV7-7 with TRBJ1-1, with 9 bases aligning to TRBD1. The germline V gene has CDR1 SSHAT and CDR2 FNYEAQ (reference sequence). The CDR3 covers 13 residues. The ends lost 5 bases at V and 6 bases at J; junction bases unmatched: 4. The CDR3 is CASSRDRDAEAFF. The CDR3 DNA follows: TGTGCCAGCAGCCGGGACAGGGACGCTGAAGCTTTCTTT.

The gene calls are TRBV7-3 and TRBJ1-6, with 12 bases that match TRBD1. This CDR3 comprises 15 residues. Germline V lookup: CDR1 SGHTA, CDR2 FQGTGA. V was pared by 5 bases and J by 8 bases, with 4 bases of the junction left unmatched. CDR3 region: CASSPGTGGDSPLHF. CDR3 bases: TGTGCCAGCAGCCCGGGGACAGGGGGCGATTCACCCCTCCACTTT. The complete variable domain, with remaining parts taken from reference TRBV7-3 and TRBJ1-6, reads GAGVSQTPSNKVTEKGKYVELRCDPISGHTALYWYRQSLGQGPEFLIYFQGTGAADDSGLPNDRFFAVRPEGSVSTLKIQRTERGDSAVYLCASSPGTGGDSPLHFGNGTRLTVT.

This clone was seen just once. V is TRBV7-6 and J is TRBJ1-1, with D perhaps matching TRBD1 (5 bases). V lost 2 bases and J 0 bases, leaving 16 bases between the germline ends. The CDR3 sequence is 17 residues long. CDR1 is SGHVS, CDR2 FNYEAQ, per germline. The CDR3 region is CASSLLPAGRMNTEAFF. Here the CDR3 DNA reads TGTGCCAGCAGCTTACTTCCGGCAGGGCGGATGAACACTGAAGCTTTCTTT.

The chain couples TRBV20-1 to TRBJ2-7; TRBD1 aligns across 8 bases. Per germline, CDR1 DFQATT and CDR2 SNEGSKA (reference sequence). Unmatched junction bases numbered 13, after V lost 3 bases and J lost 3 bases. CDR3 size: 16 residues. The CDR3 sequence is CSASPPRAGGVYEQYF. CDR3 DNA sequence: TGCAGTGCTAGTCCCCCCCGCGCAGGGGGCGTCTACGAGCAGTACTTC.

The J gene is TRBJ1-5, the V gene TRBV30, with TRBD1 matching over 10 bases. V was clipped by 3 bases and J by 3 bases; unmatched bases: 8. The CDR3 runs to 16 residues. The germline gives CDR1 GTSNPN, CDR2 SVGIG (reference sequence). Written as DNA, the CDR3 is TGTGCCTGGAGCCCAACTGGGACAGGGGTCAATCAGCCCCAGCATTTT. Translating gives CAWSPTGTGVNQPQHF.

The genes are TRBV7-9 and TRBJ2-5; weak D call: TRBD2 (5 bases). The CDR3 loop spans 14 amino acids. Between the trimmed V and J ends, which lost 1 base and 7 bases, there was a span of 13 bases. Germline CDR1 and CDR2: SEHNR and FQNEAQ (reference sequence). The CDR3 coding sequence is TGTGCCAGCAGCTTAGAGCCTAGCAGAGGGACCCAGTACTTC. This codes for CASSLEPSRGTQYF.

The V and J genes are TRBV7-2 and TRBJ2-5, with 12 bases lining up with TRBD1. Germline V gene lookup returns CDR1 SGHTA and CDR2 FQGNSA. The V segment lost 4 bases and the J segment 5 bases; nucleotides outside the gene matches: 8. The CDR3 is 16 amino acids. The chain's CDR3 is CASSSRDRGRGETQYF. The CDR3 nucleotides read TGTGCCAGCAGCTCCCGGGACAGGGGGCGAGGGGAGACCCAGTACTTC.

This clone was seen just once. The V gene is TRBV29-1, the J gene TRBJ1-2; D remains unclear. The CDR3 spans 11 residues. CDR1 is SQVTM and CDR2 is ANQGSEA in the germline V gene. V dropped 5 bases and J dropped 6 bases, with 10 bases sitting between them. Here the CDR3 DNA reads TGCAGCGTTAGGCCGGGAGATGGCTACACCTTC. This codes for CSVRPGDGYTF.

The chain has TRBV2 and TRBJ1-3, with TRBD1 matching 8 bases. The germline V gene has CDR1 SNHLY and CDR2 FYNNEI. The CDR3 spans 17 residues. V trimming: 6 bases; J trimming: 4 bases; junction bases outside the gene matches: 14. CDR3 nucleotide sequence: TGTGCCAGCAGCTTGATGGGGGCAGGGGGCACGGGAAACACCATATATTTT. Its protein product is CASSLMGAGGTGNTIYF.

V gene TRBV4-1 combines with J gene TRBJ1-1; no clear D. Germline CDR1 is MGHRA and CDR2 is YSYEKL. CDR3 size: 16 residues. V was clipped by 1 base and J by 1 base, with 13 bases between them. The CDR3 nucleotides are TGCGCCAGCAGCCAAGCAGTTAATCGTGGGAACACTGAAGCTTTCTTT. This sequence encodes CASSQAVNRGNTEAFF.

This rearrangement joins TRBV27 to TRBJ1-2, with a weak D call TRBD1 (5 bases). The germline V and J ends were trimmed by 0 bases and 1 base, with 6 bases remaining between them. Germline values: CDR1 MNHEY, CDR2 SMNVEV (reference sequence). The CDR3 spans 14 residues. The CDR3 loop is CASSLSQVNYGYTF. The CDR3 DNA is TGTGCCAGCAGTTTATCACAGGTTAACTATGGCTACACCTTC.